These 11 T cell receptor beta chains were all obtained from the same sample, sequenced in a study of blood T cell repertoires in COVID-19. Method: immunoSEQ multiplex PCR; TCRdb's copy keeps in-frame clones and lacks some. The table includes around 180,000 clones, around 87% detected once. Sequenced input: peripheral blood. The receptors were gathered from a man between 35 and 55 years old with active or convalescent COVID-19.

V and J are TRBV6-6 and TRBJ2-1; 8 bases agree with TRBD1. The CDR3 runs to 15 residues. Unmatched junction bases numbered 6, after V lost 2 bases and J lost 6 bases. The germline gives CDR1 MNHNY, CDR2 SVGAGI (reference sequence). The CDR3 is CASSYGQGAGNEQFF. The DNA for the CDR3 is TGTGCCAGCAGTTACGGGCAGGGGGCTGGCAATGAGCAGTTCTTC.

The chain employs TRBV14 and TRBJ1-1; D ambiguous. This CDR3 contains 17 residues. CDR1 is SGHDN, CDR2 FVKESK, per germline. Trimming removed 0 bases at V and 0 bases at J, with 14 bases between. The CDR3 coding sequence is TGTGCCAGCAGCCAAGAACCCGAAGTTCCGGTGAACACTGAAGCTTTCTTT. This encodes CASSQEPEVPVNTEAFF.

The rearrangement links TRBV27 to TRBJ1-6; D is possibly TRBD1 (6 bases). Trimming left V 6 bases short and J 14 bases short, with 17 bases between. This CDR3 region has 13 residues. Germline V gives CDR1 MNHEY, CDR2 SMNVEV (reference sequence). In DNA form, the CDR3 reads TGTGCCAGCAGCCCTGGACAGTTAGAGGCCCTCCACTTT. Its translation: CASSPGQLEALHF.

CDR3 residues: CASSHRYNYGYTF. The DNA of the CDR3 is TGTGCCAGCAGCCACAGGTACAACTATGGCTACACCTTC. The V gene is TRBV3-1 (or the pseudogene TRBV3-2), the J gene TRBJ1-2, with D hard to call. Per the germline V gene, CDR1 is LGHDT and CDR2 is YNNKEL (reference sequence). Trimming left V 3 bases short and J 2 bases short, with 7 bases between. The CDR3 is 13 amino acids.

The chain is built from TRBV5-1 and TRBJ2-1, with 9 bases aligning to TRBD1. J lost 7 bases, V lost 7 bases, and 12 bases had no gene match. Germline V CDR1 and CDR2: SGHRS, YFSETQ. The length of the CDR3 is 15 residues. CDR3 amino acids: CASGSARTGVNEQFF. The CDR3 DNA reads as TGCGCCAGCGGGAGCGCAAGGACAGGGGTTAATGAGCAGTTCTTC.

This rearrangement joins TRBV5-6 to TRBJ2-7, with 9 nucleotides matching TRBD2. V dropped 4 bases and J dropped 8; count of bases not matched to a gene: 19. CDR1 and CDR2 (germline): SGHDT, YYEEEE. The CDR3 is 17 residues long. CDR3 nucleotides: TGTGCCAGCAGCCCGGAGGGACGACTAGCGGTACCTACGAAGCAGTACTTC. Encoded protein: CASSPEGRLAVPTKQYF.

This chain uses TRBV28 with TRBJ1-4; 9 bases agree with TRBD1. V lost 5 bases and J lost 11; bases outside the gene matches: 9. Germline V gene sequence: CDR1 MDHEN, CDR2 SYDVKM. The CDR3 is made up of 14 amino acids. DNA of the CDR3: TGTGCCAGCAGTCGGACAGGGGCTGTTGAGAAACTGTTTTTT. Its protein product is CASSRTGAVEKLFF. Based on the CDR3 plus reference TRBV28 and TRBJ1-4, the full variable domain is DVKVTQSSRYLVKRTGEKVFLECVQDMDHENMFWYRQDPGLGLRLIYFSYDVKMKEKGDIPEGYSVSREKKERFSLILESASTNQTSMYLCASSRTGAVEKLFFGSGTQLSVL.

The rearrangement uses TRBV5-1 and TRBJ2-5; 7 nucleotides agree with TRBD2. V shed 0 bases and J 4 bases; nucleotides not matched to a gene: 6. Germline V gene data show CDR1 as SGHRS and CDR2 as YFSETQ. This CDR3 is built from 15 residues. CDR3 sequence (DNA): TGCGCCAGCAGCTTGGCCGGACTAGAGGCAGAGACCCAGTACTTC. The encoded protein is CASSLAGLEAETQYF.

CDR3 bases: TGTGCCAGTAGTGCCGACCAGGGGACTAATGAAAAACTGTTTTTT. Protein product: CASSADQGTNEKLFF. The chain couples TRBV19 to TRBJ1-4, with D possibly TRBD1 on 6 matching bases. The V end was cut by 5 bases, the J end by 2 bases, with 12 bases between. Germline V gene sequence: CDR1 LNHDA, CDR2 SQIVND (reference sequence). This CDR3 is built from 15 residues.

The chain employs TRBV19 and TRBJ2-3; TRBD2 aligns across 15 bases. The CDR3 contains 18 residues. CDR1 is LNHDA, CDR2 SQIVND, per germline (reference sequence). With V trimmed by 3 bases and J by 2 bases, 6 bases remained unmatched. CDR3 protein: CASSIGLAGGRVTDTQYF. The CDR3 region has the DNA TGTGCCAGTAGTATCGGACTAGCGGGGGGGCGTGTCACAGATACGCAGTATTTT.

The chain joins TRBV4-3 to TRBJ2-7; D possibly corresponds to TRBD2 (6 bases). The CDR3 is 15 amino acids. The germline V gene has CDR1 LGHNA and CDR2 YSLEER. The V end lost 4 bases, the J end lost 3 bases, and 16 bases lay between the germline ends. The CDR3 spells CASSRDQLALYEQYF. The CDR3, as DNA: TGCGCCAGCAGCCGAGATCAACTAGCACTCTACGAGCAGTACTTC.